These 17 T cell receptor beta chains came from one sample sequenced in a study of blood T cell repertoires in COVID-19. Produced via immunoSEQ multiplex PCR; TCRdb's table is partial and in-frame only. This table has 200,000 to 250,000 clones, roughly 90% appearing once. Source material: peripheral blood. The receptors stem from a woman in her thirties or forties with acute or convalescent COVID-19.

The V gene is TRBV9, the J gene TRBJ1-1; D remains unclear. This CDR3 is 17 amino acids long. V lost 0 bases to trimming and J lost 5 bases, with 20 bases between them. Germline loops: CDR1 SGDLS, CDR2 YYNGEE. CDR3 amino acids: CASSVDGEGRKGTEAFF. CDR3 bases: TGTGCCAGCAGCGTAGATGGTGAGGGCAGAAAAGGGACTGAAGCTTTCTTT.

The CDR3 reads CASSLDGGDPNQPQHF. In DNA, the CDR3 is TGCGCCAGCAGCTTGGATGGGGGGGACCCCAATCAGCCCCAGCATTTT. The genes are TRBV5-1 and TRBJ1-5, with a possible D match to TRBD1 (5 bases). Germline CDR1 SGHRS, CDR2 YFSETQ. Trimming cost V 0 bases and J 3 bases, with 13 bases left between them. This CDR3 contains 16 residues.

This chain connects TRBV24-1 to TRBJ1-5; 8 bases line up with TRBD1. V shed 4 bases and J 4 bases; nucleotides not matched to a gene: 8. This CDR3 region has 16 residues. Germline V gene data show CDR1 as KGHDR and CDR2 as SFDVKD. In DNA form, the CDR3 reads TGTGCCACCAGTGAAAAGGACAGGGTGGGGAATCAGCCCCAGCATTTT. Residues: CATSEKDRVGNQPQHF.

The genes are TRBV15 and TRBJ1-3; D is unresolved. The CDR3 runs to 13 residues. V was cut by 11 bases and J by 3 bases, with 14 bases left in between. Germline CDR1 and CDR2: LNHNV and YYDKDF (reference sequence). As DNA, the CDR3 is TGTGCCCACCATAGTGCGAGTGGAAACACCATATATTTT. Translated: CAHHSASGNTIYF.

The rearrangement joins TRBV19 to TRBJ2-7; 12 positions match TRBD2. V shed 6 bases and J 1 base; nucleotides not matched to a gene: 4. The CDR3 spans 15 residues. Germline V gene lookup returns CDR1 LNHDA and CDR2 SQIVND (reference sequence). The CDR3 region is CASSPGTSGSYEQYV. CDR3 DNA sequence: TGTGCCAGTAGCCCCGGGACTAGCGGGTCCTACGAGCAGTACGTC.

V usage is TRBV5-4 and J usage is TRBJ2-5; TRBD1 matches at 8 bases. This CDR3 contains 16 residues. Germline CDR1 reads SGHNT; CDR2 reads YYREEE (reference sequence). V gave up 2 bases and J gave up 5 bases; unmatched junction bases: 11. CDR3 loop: CASSLPPAGGVETQYF. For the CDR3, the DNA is TGTGCCAGCAGCTTACCTCCGGCAGGGGGCGTCGAGACCCAGTACTTC. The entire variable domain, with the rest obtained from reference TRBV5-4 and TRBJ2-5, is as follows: ETGVTQSPTHLIKTRGQQVTLRCSSQSGHNTVSWYQQALGQGPQFIFQYYREEENGRGNFPPRFSGLQFPNYSSELNVNALELDDSALYLCASSLPPAGGVETQYFGPGTRLLVL.

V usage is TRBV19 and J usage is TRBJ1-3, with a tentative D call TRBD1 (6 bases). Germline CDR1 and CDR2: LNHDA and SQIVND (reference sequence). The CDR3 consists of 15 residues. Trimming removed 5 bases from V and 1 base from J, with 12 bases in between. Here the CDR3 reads CASSDPGTSGNTIYF. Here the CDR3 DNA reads TGTGCCAGTAGTGACCCAGGGACATCTGGAAACACCATATATTTT.

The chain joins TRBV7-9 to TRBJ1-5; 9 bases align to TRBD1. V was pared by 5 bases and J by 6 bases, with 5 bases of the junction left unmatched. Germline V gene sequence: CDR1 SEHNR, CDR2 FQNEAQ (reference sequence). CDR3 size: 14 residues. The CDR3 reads CASSTQGASQPQHF. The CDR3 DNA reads TGTGCCAGCAGCACACAGGGGGCTAGTCAGCCCCAGCATTTT. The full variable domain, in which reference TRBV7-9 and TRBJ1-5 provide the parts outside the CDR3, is DTGVSQNPRHKITKRGQNVTFRCDPISEHNRLYWYRQTLGQGPEFLTYFQNEAQLEKSRLLSDRFSAERPKGSFSTLEIQRTEQGDSAMYLCASSTQGASQPQHFGDGTRLSIL.

CDR3 in DNA: TGCGCCAGCAGCGTAGACCTCAGGGGACAGGGTACCTACAATGAGCAGTTCTTC. It codes for CASSVDLRGQGTYNEQFF. V usage is TRBV5-1 and J usage is TRBJ2-1; 9 bases fit TRBD1. This CDR3 is 18 amino acids long. CDR1 is SGHRS and CDR2 is YFSETQ in the germline V gene. V trimming: 4 bases; J trimming: 2 bases; junction bases outside the gene matches: 13.

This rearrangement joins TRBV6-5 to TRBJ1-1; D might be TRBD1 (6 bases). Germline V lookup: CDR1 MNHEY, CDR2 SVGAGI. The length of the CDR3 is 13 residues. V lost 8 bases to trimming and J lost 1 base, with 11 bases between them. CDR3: CASAPGQNTEAFF. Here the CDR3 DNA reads TGTGCCAGCGCCCCGGGACAGAACACTGAAGCTTTCTTT.

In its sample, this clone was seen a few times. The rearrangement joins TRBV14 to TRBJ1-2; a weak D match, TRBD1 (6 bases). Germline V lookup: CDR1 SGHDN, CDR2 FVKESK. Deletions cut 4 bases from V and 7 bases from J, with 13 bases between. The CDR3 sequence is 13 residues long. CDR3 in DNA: TGTGCCAGCAGCCTGGCGCAGGGGAGTGGCTACACCTTC. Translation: CASSLAQGSGYTF.

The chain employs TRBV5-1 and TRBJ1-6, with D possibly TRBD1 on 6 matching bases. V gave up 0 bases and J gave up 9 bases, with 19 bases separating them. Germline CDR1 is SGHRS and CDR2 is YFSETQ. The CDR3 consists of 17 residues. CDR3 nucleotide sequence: TGCGCCAGCAGCTTGGAGTCCGTCACAGGGACGGGTTCACCCCTCCACTTT. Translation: CASSLESVTGTGSPLHF.

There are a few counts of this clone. The CDR3, as DNA: TGTGCCAGCAGCGACCGGGACAGGAGTAACTATGGCTACACCTTC. This gives the protein CASSDRDRSNYGYTF. The chain recombines TRBV5-6 with TRBJ1-2; 8 nucleotides align to TRBD1. The germline V gene has CDR1 SGHDT and CDR2 YYEEEE. This CDR3 comprises 15 residues. After removal of 4 bases from V and 1 base from J, the junction contained 6 bases not matched to a gene.

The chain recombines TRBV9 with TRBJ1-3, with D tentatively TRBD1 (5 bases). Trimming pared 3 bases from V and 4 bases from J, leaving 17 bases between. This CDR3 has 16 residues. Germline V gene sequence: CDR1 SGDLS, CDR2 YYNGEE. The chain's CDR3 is CASSALGGTLGNTIYF. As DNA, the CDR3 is TGTGCCAGCAGCGCCTTGGGCGGGACTCTCGGAAACACCATATATTTT. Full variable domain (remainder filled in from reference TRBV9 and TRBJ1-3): DSGVTQTPKHLITATGQRVTLRCSPRSGDLSVYWYQQSLDQGLQFLIQYYNGEERAKGNILERFSAQQFPDLHSELNLSSLELGDSALYFCASSALGGTLGNTIYFGEGSWLTVV.

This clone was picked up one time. The CDR3 loop is CASSLSGGSEPQHF. In nucleotides, the CDR3 is TGTGCCAGCAGCTTATCGGGGGGCAGTGAGCCCCAGCATTTT. The chain has TRBV7-2 and TRBJ1-5; D might be TRBD1 (6 bases). The germline CDR1 and CDR2 sequences are SGHTA and FQGNSA. Between the trimmed V and J ends, which lost 2 bases and 8 bases, there was a span of 13 bases. This CDR3 comprises 14 residues.

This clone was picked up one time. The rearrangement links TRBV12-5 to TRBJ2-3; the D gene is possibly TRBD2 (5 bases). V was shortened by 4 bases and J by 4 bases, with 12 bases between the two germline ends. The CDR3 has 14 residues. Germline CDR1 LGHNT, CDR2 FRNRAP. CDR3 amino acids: CASGSTERADTQYF. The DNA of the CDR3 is TGTGCTAGTGGTTCCACGGAGAGGGCAGATACGCAGTATTTT.

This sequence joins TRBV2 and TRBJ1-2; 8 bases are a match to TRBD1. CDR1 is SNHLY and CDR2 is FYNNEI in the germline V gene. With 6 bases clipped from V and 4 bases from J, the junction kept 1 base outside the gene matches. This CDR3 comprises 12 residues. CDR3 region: CASRGQVYGYTF. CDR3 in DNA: TGTGCCAGCAGGGGACAGGTCTATGGCTACACCTTC. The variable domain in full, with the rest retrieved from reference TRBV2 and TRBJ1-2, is EPEVTQTPSHQVTQMGQEVILRCVPISNHLYFYWYRQILGQKVEFLVSFYNNEISEKSEIFDDQFSVERPDGSNFTLKIRSTKLEDSAMYFCASRGQVYGYTFGSGTRLTVV.